This TCR beta chain emerged from a study of metastatic and nonmetastatic thyroid tumors. The overall study: Malignant thyroid and benign thyroid patients provided blood and tumor or nodule tissue whose repertoires were compared. Overall study results and limits: Reports indicated that malignant thyroid tumors showed significantly higher TCR beta diversity than benign nodules did, in blood and tumor.

TCRdb redid the clone calls on the PCR reads using MiXCR. The sample lists fewer than 70,000 clones, roughly 30% occurring once. In its sample, this clone was seen a few times. The antigen remains undetermined. Ahead of thyroid surgery, no patient had received treatment of any kind. Germline CDR1 LNHDA, CDR2 SQIVND (reference sequence). The length of the CDR3 is 14 residues. The ends were cut back, 6 bases at V and 1 base at J, with 7 bases in the middle. The receptor's source is a female donor with papillary thyroid cancer or a benign thyroid nodule (not recorded which). Some clones in this sample may be carry-over from other donors' samples. The specimen was blood. This chain joins TRBV19 and TRBJ2-6; possible D gene TRBD1, 6 bases. CDR3 protein: CASRDRSGANVLTF. The CDR3 coding sequence is TGTGCCAGTAGAGACAGGTCTGGGGCCAACGTCCTGACTTTC.